One sample yielded the 25 T cell receptor beta chains listed below, sequenced in a study of T-cell reconstitution after alpha-beta-depleted transplantation in children. This sample's TCRbeta library carried unique molecular identifier barcodes. Each CDR3 protein gets one entry after TCRdb re-called the PCR reads with MiXCR. The data show hundreds of thousands of distinct CDR3 sequences, with roughly 11% seen just once and around 20% held by the top ten. The sequencing here drew on peripheral blood, taken 180 days after TCRalphabeta/CD19-depleted stem cell transplant. Receptor source: a male patient aged 2-15 years who had a stem cell transplant for chronic granulomatous disease, so the T cells may come from the graft donor.

This clonotype was counted only a few times. The chain joins TRBV19 to TRBJ2-5; D might be TRBD1 (6 bases). Germline CDR1 is LNHDA and CDR2 is SQIVND (reference sequence). The CDR3 spans 15 residues. Between the trimmed V and J ends, which lost 3 bases and 1 base, there was a span of 12 bases. In DNA form, the CDR3 reads TGTGCCAGTAGTATGGGGGCTAGCCTCCAAGAGACCCAGTACTTC. This sequence encodes CASSMGASLQETQYF.

This clonotype appeared a few times. The chain uses TRBV6-2 or TRBV6-3 and TRBJ1-2, with D possibly matching TRBD1 (6 bases). The germline CDR1 and CDR2 sequences are MNHEY and SVGEGT. CDR3 length: 16 amino acids. V was shortened by 2 bases and J by 4 bases, with 17 bases between the two germline ends. This CDR3 reads CASSYTPKTGIYGYTF. The CDR3 DNA sequence: TGTGCCAGCAGTTACACACCGAAGACAGGTATCTATGGCTACACCTTC.

This clonotype showed up just a few times. This chain links TRBV28 with TRBJ2-3; TRBD1 matches 7 bases. The CDR3 runs 15 residues. Germline CDR1 and CDR2: MDHEN and SYDVKM. J was trimmed by 2 bases and V by 6 bases; bases with no gene match: 8. CDR3: CASSLQGTHTDTQYF. CDR3 nucleotides: TGTGCCAGCAGCCTACAGGGGACCCACACAGATACGCAGTATTTT.

This clonotype was detected many times. V is TRBV7-9 and J is TRBJ2-1; perhaps TRBD1 as D (6 bases). The germline V gene has CDR1 SEHNR and CDR2 FQNEAQ (reference sequence). V lost 5 bases and J 6 bases, leaving 11 bases between the germline ends. The CDR3 is made up of 13 amino acids. The CDR3 sequence: CASSPGQLNEQFF. In DNA, the CDR3 is TGTGCCAGCAGCCCAGGACAGCTCAATGAGCAGTTCTTC. Based on the CDR3 plus reference TRBV7-9 and TRBJ2-1, the full variable domain is DTGVSQNPRHKITKRGQNVTFRCDPISEHNRLYWYRQTLGQGPEFLTYFQNEAQLEKSRLLSDRFSAERPKGSFSTLEIQRTEQGDSAMYLCASSPGQLNEQFFGPGTRLTVL.

In this sample, this clonotype turned up a few times. The rearrangement uses TRBV30 and TRBJ2-7; 7 nucleotides agree with TRBD2. Looked up from germline, CDR1 is GTSNPN and CDR2 is SVGIG (reference sequence). Unmatched junction bases numbered 6, after V lost 5 bases and J lost 5 bases. This CDR3 region has 12 residues. The CDR3 region has the DNA TGTGCCTGGGGCGGGAGTTCGGACGAGCAGTACTTC. As protein: CAWGGSSDEQYF.

In its sample, this clonotype was seen many times. This sequence joins TRBV20-1 and TRBJ2-4, with D possibly matching TRBD2 (6 bases). V was shortened by 4 bases and J by 12 bases, with 25 bases between the two germline ends. CDR3 length: 15 amino acids. CDR1 and CDR2 from the germline V gene are DFQATT and SNEGSKA (reference sequence). The CDR3 nucleotides are TGCAGTGCTACCAAGACCGGGACTTACCTGTTCCCTCAGTACTTC. It specifies CSATKTGTYLFPQYF.

This clonotype occurred many times. The junction departs from germline at one end; a sequencing error may be responsible. The V and J genes are TRBV6-1 and TRBJ2-2; TRBD1 aligns across 7 bases. The CDR3 has 15 amino acids. Germline V CDR1 and CDR2: MNHNS, SASEGT. The CDR3 DNA reads TGTGCCAGCAGAGAAGACAGGGTGGACACCGGGGAGCTGTTTTTT. It is translated as CASREDRVDTGELFF.

This clonotype was seen at least ten times. The chain recombines TRBV20-1 with TRBJ2-2; weak D call: TRBD1 (6 bases). The CDR3 runs to 16 residues. V was cut by 5 bases and J by 0 bases, with 16 bases left in between. Germline lookup yields CDR1 DFQATT and CDR2 SNEGSKA (reference sequence). The CDR3 here is CSAYRAGYPNTGELFF. CDR3 coding DNA: TGCAGTGCTTACAGGGCTGGATACCCGAACACCGGGGAGCTGTTTTTT.

Comment on this clonotype: One base away lies a much larger clone, so this may be a sequencing read error. This chain connects TRBV12-3 or TRBV12-4 to TRBJ2-7, with TRBD2 as a possible D gene (5 bases). The CDR3 has 14 residues. The V and J ends lost 8 bases and 3 bases respectively, with 17 bases between them. CDR3 sequence (DNA): TGTGCCAGCGCGACCCGGACGGACTGCTACGAGCAGTACTTC. Residues: CASATRTDCYEQYF.

J is TRBJ2-1 and V is TRBV5-4, with D possibly being TRBD1 or TRBD2 (5 bases each). Per germline, CDR1 SGHNT and CDR2 YYREEE (reference sequence). The germline V and J ends were trimmed by 3 bases and 0 bases, with 10 bases remaining between them. This CDR3 has 15 amino acids. CDR3 nucleotide sequence: TGTGCCAGCAGCTGGGGACGGATCTCCTACAATGAGCAGTTCTTC. This gives the protein CASSWGRISYNEQFF.

Ten or more counts support this clonotype. V gene TRBV10-2 combines with J gene TRBJ2-7; 11 nucleotides match TRBD2. CDR3 length equals 18 residues. V lost 0 bases, J lost 3 bases, and 10 bases stayed unmatched. The germline gives CDR1 WSHSY, CDR2 SAAADI. CDR3 region: CASSESGAGTSGNYEQYF. The CDR3 bases are TGCGCCAGCAGTGAGTCGGGGGCCGGGACTAGCGGAAACTACGAGCAGTACTTC.

This clonotype was observed a single time. The gene calls are TRBV25-1 and TRBJ2-5; TRBD1 is a possible D gene (6 bases). This CDR3 is 16 amino acids long. The germline CDR1 and CDR2 sequences are MGHDK and SYGVNS. Trimming shortened V by 0 bases and J by 2 bases, and 13 bases separated the two germline ends. CDR3 in amino acids: CASSEYEGQPQETQYF. The CDR3 DNA follows: TGTGCCAGCAGTGAATATGAAGGACAGCCTCAAGAGACCCAGTACTTC.

In its sample, this clonotype was seen many times. This chain uses TRBV6-5 with TRBJ2-3; 7 positions agree with TRBD2. CDR1 MNHEY and CDR2 SVGAGI come from the germline V gene. The CDR3 has 15 amino acids. J lost 1 base, V lost 0 bases, and 1 base had no gene match. The CDR3 spells CASSYSAGGTDTQYF. CDR3 sequence (DNA): TGTGCCAGCAGTTACTCGGCGGGGGGCACAGATACGCAGTATTTT.

The chain recombines TRBV5-5 with TRBJ2-5; D is perhaps TRBD1 (6 bases). The CDR3 sequence is 15 residues long. V was clipped by 3 bases and J by 2 bases, with 14 bases between them. Germline CDR1 reads SGHKS; CDR2 reads YYEKEE (reference sequence). CDR3 nucleotide sequence: TGTGCCAGCAGCTCCAGGATTACAGGGCAAGAGACCCAGTACTTC. This encodes CASSSRITGQETQYF.

This clonotype has ten or more counts. The chain joins TRBV5-1 to TRBJ2-4; a possible D gene is TRBD2 (6 bases). V was cut by 4 bases and J by 0 bases, with 8 bases left in between. This CDR3 comprises 14 residues. Germline V gives CDR1 SGHRS, CDR2 YFSETQ. The CDR3 loop is CASSTGLAKNIQYF. The DNA of the CDR3 is TGCGCCAGCAGCACGGGACTAGCCAAAAACATTCAGTACTTC.

For this clonotype: This could be a read error, since a much larger clone is one nucleotide away. V and J are TRBV12-3 or TRBV12-4 and TRBJ2-2, with 9 bases aligning to TRBD1. This CDR3 has 15 residues. The CDR3 loop reads CTSSVRQGGTGELFF. Here the CDR3 DNA reads TGTACCAGCAGCGTAAGACAGGGGGGCACCGGGGAGCTGTTTTTT.

In this sample, this clonotype turned up a few times. The chain employs TRBV24-1 and TRBJ1-5; 8 nucleotides match TRBD1. The CDR3 loop spans 15 amino acids. Per the germline V gene, CDR1 is KGHDR and CDR2 is SFDVKD. V shed 2 bases, J shed 5 bases, and the junction held 4 bases outside the gene matches. The CDR3 protein is CATSDSRTGHQPQHF. CDR3 DNA sequence: TGTGCCACCAGTGATTCCCGGACAGGGCATCAGCCCCAGCATTTT.

This clonotype was seen ten or more times. The chain employs TRBV4-3 and TRBJ2-6; no definite D call. CDR3 length: 15 residues. Germline CDR1 reads LGHNA; CDR2 reads YSLEER. V was trimmed by 0 bases and J by 2 bases, leaving 5 bases between them. The CDR3 nucleotides read TGCGCCAGCAGCCAAGATCTGGCTGGGGCCAACGTCCTGACTTTC. This codes for CASSQDLAGANVLTF.

Comments on this clonotype: Possible read error: a much larger clone is one base away. The chain recombines TRBV5-1 with TRBJ2-2; D is possibly TRBD2 (6 bases). The CDR3 consists of 14 residues. Per the germline V gene, CDR1 is SGHRS and CDR2 is YFSETQ. CDR3 sequence (DNA): TGCGCCTGCAGCATCAGCCCGGAGGGCGGGGAGCTGTTTTTT. It is translated as CACSISPEGGELFF.

The chain employs TRBV5-4 and TRBJ2-4, with a weak D call TRBD1 (5 bases). The CDR3 length is 17 residues. CDR1 is SGHNT and CDR2 is YYREEE in the germline V gene (reference sequence). V shed 0 bases and J shed 2 bases, with 15 bases lying between them. CDR3 sequence reads: CASSLGTGDLTKNIQYF. Here the CDR3 DNA reads TGTGCCAGCAGCTTGGGTACAGGTGATTTAACCAAAAACATTCAGTACTTC.

This clonotype was detected only a few times. A much larger clone differs from this one at a single base, so this may be a read error. The CDR3 sequence: CSAASGSVYNEQFF. The CDR3 DNA sequence: TGCAGTGCTGCTAGCGGGAGCGTCTACAATGAGCAGTTCTTC. The chain combines TRBV20-1 with TRBJ2-1; 10 bases fit TRBD2. The CDR3 is 14 residues long. The V segment lost 5 bases and the J segment 3 bases; nucleotides outside the gene matches: 4. The germline CDR1 and CDR2 sequences are DFQATT and SNEGSKA (reference sequence).

Many counts were recorded for this clonotype. CDR3 bases: TGTGCCAGCAGCTTGCGGCACCCGGGACAGGGGGCCACAGATACGCAGTATTTT. Translated, it gives CASSLRHPGQGATDTQYF. The V call is TRBV7-2, the J call TRBJ2-3; 12 nucleotides match TRBD1. With V trimmed by 3 bases and J by 2 bases, 9 bases remained unmatched. Looked up from germline, CDR1 is SGHTA and CDR2 is FQGNSA. The CDR3 extends over 18 amino acids.

This clonotype occurred many times. The chain links TRBV10-3 to TRBJ1-5; TRBD1 is a possible D gene (5 bases). Trimming shortened V by 0 bases and J by 6 bases, and 15 bases separated the two germline ends. Germline V gene sequence: CDR1 ENHRY, CDR2 SYGVKD. CDR3 size: 16 residues. The CDR3 DNA follows: TGTGCCATCAGTGAGTCGGGAGCAGGGTATGGTCAGCCCCAGCATTTT. It encodes CAISESGAGYGQPQHF.

This clonotype has at least ten counts. CDR3 region: CASNKIRTGELFF. The CDR3 DNA is TGTGCCAGCAATAAGATTCGCACCGGGGAGCTGTTTTTT. The rearrangement uses TRBV12-3 or TRBV12-4 and TRBJ2-2; D unresolved. The V gene lost 7 bases and the J gene lost 4 bases, with 10 bases spanning the gap. The length of the CDR3 is 13 residues.

The table lists this clonotype with many counts. This chain uses TRBV9 with TRBJ2-5, with D perhaps TRBD1 (5 bases). V dropped 4 bases and J dropped 1 base, with 11 bases sitting between them. CDR3 length: 14 amino acids. Germline V gene sequence: CDR1 SGDLS, CDR2 YYNGEE. The CDR3 sequence is CASSPWGSQETQYF. The CDR3 DNA follows: TGTGCCAGCAGCCCCTGGGGCAGCCAAGAGACCCAGTACTTC.